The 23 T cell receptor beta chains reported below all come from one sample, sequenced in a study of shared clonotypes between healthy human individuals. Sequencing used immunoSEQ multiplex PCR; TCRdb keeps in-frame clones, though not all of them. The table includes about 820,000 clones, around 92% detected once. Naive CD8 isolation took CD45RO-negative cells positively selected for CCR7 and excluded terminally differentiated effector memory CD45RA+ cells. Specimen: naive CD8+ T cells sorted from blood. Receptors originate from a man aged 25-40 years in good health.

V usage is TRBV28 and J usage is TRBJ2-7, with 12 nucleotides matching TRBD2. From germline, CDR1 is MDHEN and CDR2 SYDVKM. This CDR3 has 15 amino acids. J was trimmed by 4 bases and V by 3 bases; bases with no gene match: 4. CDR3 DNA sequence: TGTGCCAGCAGTTTCACGACTAGCGGGAGTTACGAGCAGTACTTC. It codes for CASSFTTSGSYEQYF.

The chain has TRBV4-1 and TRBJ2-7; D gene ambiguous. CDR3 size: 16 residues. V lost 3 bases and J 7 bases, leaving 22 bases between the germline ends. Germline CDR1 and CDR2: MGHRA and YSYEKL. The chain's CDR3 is CASSQSYTGGSWEQYF. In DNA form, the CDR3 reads TGCGCCAGCAGCCAGTCCTATACCGGCGGATCTTGGGAGCAGTACTTC.

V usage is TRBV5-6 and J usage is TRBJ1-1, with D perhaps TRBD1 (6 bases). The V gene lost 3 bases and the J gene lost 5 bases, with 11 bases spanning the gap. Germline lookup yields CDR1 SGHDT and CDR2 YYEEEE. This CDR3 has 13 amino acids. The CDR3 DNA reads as TGTGCCAGCAGCTGGGGACATTGGACTGAAGCTTTCTTT. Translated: CASSWGHWTEAFF.

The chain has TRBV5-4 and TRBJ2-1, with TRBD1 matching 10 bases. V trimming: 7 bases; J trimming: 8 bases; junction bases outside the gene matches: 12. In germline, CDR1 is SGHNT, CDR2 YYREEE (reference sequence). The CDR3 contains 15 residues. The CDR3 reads CASENRDRGLDEQFF. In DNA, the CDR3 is TGTGCCAGCGAAAACAGGGACAGGGGTTTGGATGAGCAGTTCTTC.

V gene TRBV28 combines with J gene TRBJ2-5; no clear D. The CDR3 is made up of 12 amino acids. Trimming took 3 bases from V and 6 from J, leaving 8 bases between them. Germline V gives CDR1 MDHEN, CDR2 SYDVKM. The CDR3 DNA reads TGTGCCAGCAGTTTCTCGGAGCAGACCCAGTACTTC. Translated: CASSFSEQTQYF.

The CDR3 DNA sequence: TGTGCCAGCACGTGGACAGGGACCTACGAGCAGTACTTC. Translated, it gives CASTWTGTYEQYF. This chain connects TRBV2 to TRBJ2-7; the match to TRBD1 covers 8 bases. V shed 7 bases and J 2 bases; nucleotides not matched to a gene: 4. Germline assignment: CDR1 SNHLY and CDR2 FYNNEI. There are 13 residues in the CDR3.

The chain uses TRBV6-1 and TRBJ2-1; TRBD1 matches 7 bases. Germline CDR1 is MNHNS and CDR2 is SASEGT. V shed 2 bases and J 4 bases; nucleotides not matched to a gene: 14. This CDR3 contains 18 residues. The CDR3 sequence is CASSENAPDRYGYNEQFF. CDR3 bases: TGTGCCAGCAGTGAAAACGCCCCGGACAGGTATGGGTACAATGAGCAGTTCTTC.

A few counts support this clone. As DNA, the CDR3 is TGTGCCAGCAGTCCCTACATGACTAGTTATTCCGAGCAGTACTTC. Encoded protein: CASSPYMTSYSEQYF. V usage is TRBV28 and J usage is TRBJ2-7; TRBD2 is a possible D gene (6 bases). Trimming cost V 5 bases and J 6 bases, with 20 bases left between them. The CDR3 is 15 amino acids. Germline CDR1 and CDR2: MDHEN and SYDVKM.

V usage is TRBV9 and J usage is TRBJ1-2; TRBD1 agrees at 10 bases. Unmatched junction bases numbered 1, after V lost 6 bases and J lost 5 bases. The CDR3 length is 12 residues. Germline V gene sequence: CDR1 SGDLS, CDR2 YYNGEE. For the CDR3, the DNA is TGTGCCAGCACGGACAGGGGGTATGGCTACACCTTC. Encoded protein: CASTDRGYGYTF.

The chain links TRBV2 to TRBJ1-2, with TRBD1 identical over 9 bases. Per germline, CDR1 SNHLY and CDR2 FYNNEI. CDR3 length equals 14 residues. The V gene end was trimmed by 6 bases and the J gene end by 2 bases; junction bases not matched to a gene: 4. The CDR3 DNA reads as TGTGCCAGCAGCACCGGGACAGGGAACTATGGCTACACCTTC. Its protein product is CASSTGTGNYGYTF.

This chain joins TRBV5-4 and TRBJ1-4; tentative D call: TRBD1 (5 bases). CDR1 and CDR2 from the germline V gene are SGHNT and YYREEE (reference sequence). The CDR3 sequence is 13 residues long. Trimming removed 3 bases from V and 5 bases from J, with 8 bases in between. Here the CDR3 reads CASSSGQNEKLFF. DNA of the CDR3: TGTGCCAGCAGCTCCGGACAAAATGAAAAACTGTTTTTT.

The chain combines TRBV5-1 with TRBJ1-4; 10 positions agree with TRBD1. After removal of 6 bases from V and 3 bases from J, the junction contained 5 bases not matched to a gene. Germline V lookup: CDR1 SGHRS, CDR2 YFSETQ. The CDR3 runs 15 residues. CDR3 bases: TGCGCCAGCAAACCGGGACAGGGGTCTAATGAAAAACTGTTTTTT. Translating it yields CASKPGQGSNEKLFF. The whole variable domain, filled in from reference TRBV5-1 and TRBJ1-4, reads KAGVTQTPRYLIKTRGQQVTLSCSPISGHRSVSWYQQTPGQGLQFLFEYFSETQRNKGNFPGRFSGRQFSNSRSEMNVSTLELGDSALYLCASKPGQGSNEKLFFGSGTQLSVL.

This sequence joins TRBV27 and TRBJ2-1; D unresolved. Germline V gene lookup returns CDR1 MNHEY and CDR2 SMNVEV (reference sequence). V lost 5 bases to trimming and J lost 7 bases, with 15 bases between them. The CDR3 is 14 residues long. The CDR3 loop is CASSLQRHGNEQFF. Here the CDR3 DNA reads TGTGCCAGCAGTCTCCAGCGTCACGGTAATGAGCAGTTCTTC.

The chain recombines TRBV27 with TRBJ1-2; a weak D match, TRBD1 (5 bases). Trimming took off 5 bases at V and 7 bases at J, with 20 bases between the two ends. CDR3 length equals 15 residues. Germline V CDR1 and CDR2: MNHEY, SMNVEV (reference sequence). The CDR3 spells CASSPTLTGPGGYTF. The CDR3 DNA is TGTGCCAGCAGTCCAACCCTGACGGGGCCAGGTGGCTACACCTTC.

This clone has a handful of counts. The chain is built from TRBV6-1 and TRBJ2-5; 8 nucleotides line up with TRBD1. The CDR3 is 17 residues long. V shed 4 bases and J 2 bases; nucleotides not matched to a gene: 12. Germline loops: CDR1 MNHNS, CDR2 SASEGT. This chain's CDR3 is CASSGGPTGVGQETQYF. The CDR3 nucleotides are TGTGCCAGCAGTGGGGGTCCGACAGGGGTGGGGCAAGAGACCCAGTACTTC.

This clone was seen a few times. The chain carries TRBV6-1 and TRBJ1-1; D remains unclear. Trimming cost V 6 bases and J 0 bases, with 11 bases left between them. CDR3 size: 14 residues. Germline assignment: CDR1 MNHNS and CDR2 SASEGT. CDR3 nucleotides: TGTGCCAGCAGCGGGTTCGATGTGAACACTGAAGCTTTCTTT. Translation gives CASSGFDVNTEAFF.

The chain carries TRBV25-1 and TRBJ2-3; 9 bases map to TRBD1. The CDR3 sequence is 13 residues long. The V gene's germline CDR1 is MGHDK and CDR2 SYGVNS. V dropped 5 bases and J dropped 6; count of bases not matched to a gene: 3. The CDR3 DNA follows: TGTGCCAGCAGTACCGGGACAGGGGATACGCAGTATTTT. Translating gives CASSTGTGDTQYF. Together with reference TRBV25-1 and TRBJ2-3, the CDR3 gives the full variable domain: EADIYQTPRYLVIGTGKKITLECSQTMGHDKMYWYQQDPGMELHLIHYSYGVNSTEKGDLSSESTVSRIRTEHFPLTLESARPSHTSQYLCASSTGTGDTQYFGPGTRLTVL.

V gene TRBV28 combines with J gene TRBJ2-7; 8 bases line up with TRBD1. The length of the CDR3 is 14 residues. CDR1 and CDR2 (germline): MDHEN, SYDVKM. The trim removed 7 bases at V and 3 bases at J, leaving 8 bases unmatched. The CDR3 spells CASTSWTGNYEQYF. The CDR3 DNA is TGTGCCAGCACCTCCTGGACAGGGAACTACGAGCAGTACTTC.

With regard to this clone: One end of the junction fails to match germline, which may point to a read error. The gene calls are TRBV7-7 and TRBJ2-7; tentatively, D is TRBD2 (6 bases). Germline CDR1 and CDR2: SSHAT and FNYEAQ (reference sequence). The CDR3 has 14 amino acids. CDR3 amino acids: CASSATTGVSEQYF. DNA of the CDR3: TGTGCTAGCAGCGCGACTACGGGGGTGTCCGAGCAGTACTTC.

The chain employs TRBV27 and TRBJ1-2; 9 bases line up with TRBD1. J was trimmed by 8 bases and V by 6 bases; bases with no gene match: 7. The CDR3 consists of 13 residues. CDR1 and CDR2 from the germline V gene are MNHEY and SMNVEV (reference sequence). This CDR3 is CASSNGTGNGYTF. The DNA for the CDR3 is TGTGCCAGCAGCAACGGGACAGGGAACGGCTACACCTTC.

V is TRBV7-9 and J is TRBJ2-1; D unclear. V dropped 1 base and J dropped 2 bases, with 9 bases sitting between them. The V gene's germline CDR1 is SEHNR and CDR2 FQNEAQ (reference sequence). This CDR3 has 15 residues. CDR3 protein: CASSLEALTYNEQFF. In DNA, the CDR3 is TGTGCCAGCAGCTTAGAAGCGCTGACCTACAATGAGCAGTTCTTC.

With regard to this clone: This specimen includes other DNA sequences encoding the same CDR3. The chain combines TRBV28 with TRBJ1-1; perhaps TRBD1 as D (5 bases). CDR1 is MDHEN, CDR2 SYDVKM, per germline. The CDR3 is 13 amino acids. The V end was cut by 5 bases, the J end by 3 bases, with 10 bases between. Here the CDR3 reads CASSGGGHTEAFF. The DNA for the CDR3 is TGTGCCAGCAGTGGGGGGGGACACACTGAAGCTTTCTTT.

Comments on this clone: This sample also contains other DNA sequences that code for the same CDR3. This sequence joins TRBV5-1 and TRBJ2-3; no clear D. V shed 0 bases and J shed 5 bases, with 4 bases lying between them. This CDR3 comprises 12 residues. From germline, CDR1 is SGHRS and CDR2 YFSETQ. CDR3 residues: CASSLAGDTQYF. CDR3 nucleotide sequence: TGCGCCAGCAGCTTGGCCGGAGATACGCAGTATTTT. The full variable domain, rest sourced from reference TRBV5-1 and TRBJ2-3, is KAGVTQTPRYLIKTRGQQVTLSCSPISGHRSVSWYQQTPGQGLQFLFEYFSETQRNKGNFPGRFSGRQFSNSRSEMNVSTLELGDSALYLCASSLAGDTQYFGPGTRLTVL.